This T cell receptor beta chain was captured in a study of T cells after yellow fever vaccination. TCRdb itself ran the 5' RACE reads through MiXCR, one entry per CDR3 protein. The repertoire holds around 250,000 distinct CDR3 sequences, with about 7% as singletons. Trimming pared 4 bases from V and 3 bases from J, leaving 10 bases between. The CDR3 spans 13 residues. Looked up from germline, CDR1 is GTSNPN and CDR2 is SVGIG (reference sequence). This clonotype was detected only a few times. The clonotype comes from a man aged 30-40 years who received the YFV17D yellow fever vaccine. The J gene is TRBJ1-5, the V gene TRBV30; possible D gene TRBD1, 6 bases. The material was CD4+ T cells sorted from PBMCs, obtained 15 days after the yellow fever booster vaccination. CDR3 in amino acids: CAWNDRYNQPQHF. Written as DNA, the CDR3 is TGTGCCTGGAATGACAGGTACAATCAGCCCCAGCATTTT.